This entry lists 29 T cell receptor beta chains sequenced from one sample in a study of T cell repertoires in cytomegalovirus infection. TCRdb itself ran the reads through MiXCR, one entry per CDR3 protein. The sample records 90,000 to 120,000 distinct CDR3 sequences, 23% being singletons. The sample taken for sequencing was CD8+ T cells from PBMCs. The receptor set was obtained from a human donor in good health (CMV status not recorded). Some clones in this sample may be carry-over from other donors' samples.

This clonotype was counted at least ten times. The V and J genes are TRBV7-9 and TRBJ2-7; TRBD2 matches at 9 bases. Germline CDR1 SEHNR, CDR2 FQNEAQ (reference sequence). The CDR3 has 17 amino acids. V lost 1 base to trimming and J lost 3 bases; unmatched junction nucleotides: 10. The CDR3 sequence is CASSLEPGLAGLYEQYF. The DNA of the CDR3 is TGTGCCAGCAGCTTAGAACCGGGACTAGCAGGCCTCTACGAGCAGTACTTC.

This CDR3 reads CSAPKGFYGYTF. CDR3 DNA sequence: TGCAGTGCACCAAAAGGATTCTATGGCTACACCTTC. The chain uses TRBV20-1 and TRBJ1-2; D is unresolved. The CDR3 has 12 amino acids. Germline V gene lookup returns CDR1 DFQATT and CDR2 SNEGSKA (reference sequence). The germline V and J ends were trimmed by 6 bases and 4 bases, with 12 bases remaining between them.

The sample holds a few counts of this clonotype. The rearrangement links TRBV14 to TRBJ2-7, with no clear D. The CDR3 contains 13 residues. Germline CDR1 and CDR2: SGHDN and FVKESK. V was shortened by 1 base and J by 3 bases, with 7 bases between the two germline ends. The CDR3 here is CASSQGLYYEQYF. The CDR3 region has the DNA TGTGCCAGCAGCCAAGGATTATACTACGAGCAGTACTTC.

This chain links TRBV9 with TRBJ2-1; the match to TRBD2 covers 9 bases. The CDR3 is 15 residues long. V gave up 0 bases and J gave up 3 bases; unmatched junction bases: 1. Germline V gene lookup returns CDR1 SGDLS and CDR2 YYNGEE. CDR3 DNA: TGTGCCAGCAGCGTAGCGACTAGCGGCTACAATGAGCAGTTCTTC. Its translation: CASSVATSGYNEQFF. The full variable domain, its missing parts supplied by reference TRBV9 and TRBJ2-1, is DSGVTQTPKHLITATGQRVTLRCSPRSGDLSVYWYQQSLDQGLQFLIQYYNGEERAKGNILERFSAQQFPDLHSELNLSSLELGDSALYFCASSVATSGYNEQFFGPGTRLTVL.

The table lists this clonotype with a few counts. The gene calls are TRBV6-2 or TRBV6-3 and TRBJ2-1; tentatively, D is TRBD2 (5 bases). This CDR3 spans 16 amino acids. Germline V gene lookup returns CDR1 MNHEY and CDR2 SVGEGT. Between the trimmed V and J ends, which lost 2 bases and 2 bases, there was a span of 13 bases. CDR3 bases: TGTGCCAGCAGTTACAAAATCACCGGGGCCTACAATGAGCAGTTCTTC. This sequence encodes CASSYKITGAYNEQFF.

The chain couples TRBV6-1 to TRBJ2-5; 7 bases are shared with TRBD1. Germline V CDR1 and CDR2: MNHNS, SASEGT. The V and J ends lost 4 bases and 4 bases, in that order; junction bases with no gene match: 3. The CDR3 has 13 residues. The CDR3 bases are TGTGCCAGCAGTGCACAGGGGCCAGAGACCCAGTACTTC. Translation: CASSAQGPETQYF.

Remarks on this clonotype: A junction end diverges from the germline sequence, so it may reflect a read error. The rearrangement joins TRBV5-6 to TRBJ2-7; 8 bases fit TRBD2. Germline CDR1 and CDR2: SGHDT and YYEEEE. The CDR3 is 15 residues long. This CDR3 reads CATSLLAGSSYEQYF. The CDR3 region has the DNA TGTGCCACCAGCTTATTAGCGGGGAGCTCCTACGAGCAGTACTTC.

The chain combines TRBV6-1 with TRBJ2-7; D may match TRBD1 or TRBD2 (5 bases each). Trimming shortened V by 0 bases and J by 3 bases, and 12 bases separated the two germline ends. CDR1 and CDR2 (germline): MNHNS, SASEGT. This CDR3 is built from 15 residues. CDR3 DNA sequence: TGTGCCAGCAGTGAAGCGTCAGGGACCCGCTACGAGCAGTACTTC. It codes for CASSEASGTRYEQYF.

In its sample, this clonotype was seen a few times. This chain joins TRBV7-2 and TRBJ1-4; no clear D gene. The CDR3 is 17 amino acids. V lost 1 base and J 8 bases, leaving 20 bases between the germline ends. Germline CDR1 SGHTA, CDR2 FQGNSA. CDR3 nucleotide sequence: TGTGCCAGCAGCTTAGAAGGAACCGGTGTCTTCCCCGAAAAACTGTTTTTT. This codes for CASSLEGTGVFPEKLFF.

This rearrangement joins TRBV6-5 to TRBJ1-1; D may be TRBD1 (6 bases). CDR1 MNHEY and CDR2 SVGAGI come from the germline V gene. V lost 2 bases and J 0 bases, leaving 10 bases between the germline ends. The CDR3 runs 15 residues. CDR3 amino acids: CASSYLGQMNTEAFF. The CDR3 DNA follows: TGTGCCAGCAGTTACCTGGGACAAATGAACACTGAAGCTTTCTTT.

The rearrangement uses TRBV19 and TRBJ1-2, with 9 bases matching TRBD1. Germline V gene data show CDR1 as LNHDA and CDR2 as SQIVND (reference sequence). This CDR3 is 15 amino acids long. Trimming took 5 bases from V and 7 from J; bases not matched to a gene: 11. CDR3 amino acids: CASSATTYRGPGYTF. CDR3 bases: TGTGCCAGTAGTGCGACAACATACAGGGGGCCTGGCTACACCTTC.

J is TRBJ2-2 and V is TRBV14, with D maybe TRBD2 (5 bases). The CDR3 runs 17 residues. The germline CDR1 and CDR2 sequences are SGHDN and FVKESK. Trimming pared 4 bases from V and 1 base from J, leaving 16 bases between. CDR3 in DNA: TGTGCCAGCAGCCCTGGTCCGGGATACTTGAACACCGGGGAGCTGTTTTTT. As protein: CASSPGPGYLNTGELFF.

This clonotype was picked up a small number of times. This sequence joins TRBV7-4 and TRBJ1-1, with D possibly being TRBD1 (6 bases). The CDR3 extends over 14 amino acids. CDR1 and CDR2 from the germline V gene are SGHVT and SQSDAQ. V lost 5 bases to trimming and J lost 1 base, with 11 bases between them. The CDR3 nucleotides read TGTGCCAGCAGCCCTACGACAGGGAACACTGAAGCTTTCTTT. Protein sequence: CASSPTTGNTEAFF.

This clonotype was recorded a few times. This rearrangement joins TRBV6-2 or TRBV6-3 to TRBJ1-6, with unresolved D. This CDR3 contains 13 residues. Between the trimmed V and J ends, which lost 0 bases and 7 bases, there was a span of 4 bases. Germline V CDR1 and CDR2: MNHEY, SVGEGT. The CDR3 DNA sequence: TGTGCCAGCAGTTACTCCGCGAATTCACCCCTCCACTTT. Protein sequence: CASSYSANSPLHF.

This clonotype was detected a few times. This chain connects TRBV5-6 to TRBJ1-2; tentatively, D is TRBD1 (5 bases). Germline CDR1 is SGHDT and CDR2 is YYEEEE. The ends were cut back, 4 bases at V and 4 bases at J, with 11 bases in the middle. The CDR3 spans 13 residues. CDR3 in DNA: TGTGCCAGCAGCCAAGACAGAGCCTATGGCTACACCTTC. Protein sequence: CASSQDRAYGYTF. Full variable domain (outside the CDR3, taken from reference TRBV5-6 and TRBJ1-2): DAGVTQSPTHLIKTRGQQVTLRCSPKSGHDTVSWYQQALGQGPQFIFQYYEEEERQRGNFPDRFSGHQFPNYSSELNVNALLLGDSALYLCASSQDRAYGYTFGSGTRLTVV.

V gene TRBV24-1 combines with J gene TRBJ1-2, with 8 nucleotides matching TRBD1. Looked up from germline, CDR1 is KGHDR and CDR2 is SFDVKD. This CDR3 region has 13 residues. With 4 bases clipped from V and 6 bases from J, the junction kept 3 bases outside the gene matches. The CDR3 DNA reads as TGTGCCACCAGTGACCGGACAGGGCATGGCTACACCTTC. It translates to CATSDRTGHGYTF.

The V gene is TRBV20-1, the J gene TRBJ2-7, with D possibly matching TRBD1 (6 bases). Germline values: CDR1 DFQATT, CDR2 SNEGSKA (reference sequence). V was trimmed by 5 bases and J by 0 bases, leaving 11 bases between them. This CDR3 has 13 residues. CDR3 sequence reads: CSASDRNSYEQYF. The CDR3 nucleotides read TGCAGTGCTTCGGACAGAAACTCCTACGAGCAGTACTTC.

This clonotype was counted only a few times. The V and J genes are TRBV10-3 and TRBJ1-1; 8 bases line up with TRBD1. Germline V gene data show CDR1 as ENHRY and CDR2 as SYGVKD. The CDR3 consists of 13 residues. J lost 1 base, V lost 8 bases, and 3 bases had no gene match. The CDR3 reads CAIAGQGNTEAFF. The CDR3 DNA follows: TGTGCCATCGCTGGACAGGGGAACACTGAAGCTTTCTTT.

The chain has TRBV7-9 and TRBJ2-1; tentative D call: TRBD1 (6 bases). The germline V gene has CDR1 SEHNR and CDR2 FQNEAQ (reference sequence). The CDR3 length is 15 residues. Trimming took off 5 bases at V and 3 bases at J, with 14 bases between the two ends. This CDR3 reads CASSPILRGYNEQFF. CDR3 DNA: TGTGCCAGCAGCCCTATACTCAGGGGCTACAATGAGCAGTTCTTC.

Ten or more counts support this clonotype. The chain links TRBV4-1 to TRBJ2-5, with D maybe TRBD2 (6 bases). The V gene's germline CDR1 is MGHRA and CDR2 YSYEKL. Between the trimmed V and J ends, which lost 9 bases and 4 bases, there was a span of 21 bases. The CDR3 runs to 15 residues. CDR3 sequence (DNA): TGCGCCAGTACCCCGGGACTCGTCTCATCAGAGACCCAGTACTTC. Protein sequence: CASTPGLVSSETQYF.

The CDR3 DNA reads TGTGCCAGCAGCATCGGCGGATGGGGGGTTGACGGGGAGCTGTTTTTT. It encodes CASSIGGWGVDGELFF. The chain uses TRBV7-9 and TRBJ2-2, with D possibly TRBD2 on 6 matching bases. The V gene's germline CDR1 is SEHNR and CDR2 FQNEAQ (reference sequence). There are 16 residues in the CDR3. Trimming shortened V by 5 bases and J by 7 bases, and 20 bases separated the two germline ends. Full variable domain (outside the CDR3, taken from reference TRBV7-9 and TRBJ2-2): DTGVSQNPRHKITKRGQNVTFRCDPISEHNRLYWYRQTLGQGPEFLTYFQNEAQLEKSRLLSDRFSAERPKGSFSTLEIQRTEQGDSAMYLCASSIGGWGVDGELFFGEGSRLTVL.

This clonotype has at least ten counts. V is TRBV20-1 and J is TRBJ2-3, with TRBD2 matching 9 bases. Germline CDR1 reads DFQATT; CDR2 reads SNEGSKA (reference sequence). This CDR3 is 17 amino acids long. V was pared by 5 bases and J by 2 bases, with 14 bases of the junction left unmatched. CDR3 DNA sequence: TGCAGTGCTTTCCGGGTCGGCGGGGGGGCTGTCACAGATACGCAGTATTTT. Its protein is CSAFRVGGGAVTDTQYF.

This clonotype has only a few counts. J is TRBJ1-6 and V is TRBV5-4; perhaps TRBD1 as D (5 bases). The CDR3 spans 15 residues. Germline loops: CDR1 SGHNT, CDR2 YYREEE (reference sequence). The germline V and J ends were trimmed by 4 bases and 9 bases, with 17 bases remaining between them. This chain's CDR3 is CASSPEHRTGSPLHF. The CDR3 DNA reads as TGTGCCAGCAGCCCGGAACACAGGACGGGTTCACCCCTCCACTTT.

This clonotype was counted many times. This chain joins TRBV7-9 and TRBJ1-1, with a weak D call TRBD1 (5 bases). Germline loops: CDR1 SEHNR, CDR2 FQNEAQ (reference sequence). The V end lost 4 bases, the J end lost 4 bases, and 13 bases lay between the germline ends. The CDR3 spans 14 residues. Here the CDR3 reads CASSSPSGSTEAFF. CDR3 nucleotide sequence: TGTGCCAGCAGCTCCCCTTCAGGGAGCACTGAAGCTTTCTTT.

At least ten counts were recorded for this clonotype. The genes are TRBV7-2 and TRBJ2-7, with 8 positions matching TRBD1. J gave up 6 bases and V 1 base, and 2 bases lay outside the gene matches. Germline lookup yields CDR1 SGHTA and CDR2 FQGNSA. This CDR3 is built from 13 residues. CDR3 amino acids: CASSLGDRREQYF. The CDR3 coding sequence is TGTGCCAGCAGCTTAGGGGACAGGCGCGAGCAGTACTTC.

CDR3 in DNA: TGTGCCAGCAGTTCTTTAGTAACCCGGACAGGGGACACTGAAGCTTTCTTT. It translates to CASSSLVTRTGDTEAFF. The V and J genes are TRBV12-3 or TRBV12-4 and TRBJ1-1; 9 positions match TRBD1. The CDR3 contains 17 residues. Trimming at V came to 4 bases and at J to 3 bases, leaving 12 bases not matched to a gene.

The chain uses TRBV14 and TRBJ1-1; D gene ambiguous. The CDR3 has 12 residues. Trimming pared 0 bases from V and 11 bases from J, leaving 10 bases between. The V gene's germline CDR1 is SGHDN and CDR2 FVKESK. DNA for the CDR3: TGTGCCAGCAGCCAAGACGCCCCGGCGGCTTTCTTT. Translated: CASSQDAPAAFF.

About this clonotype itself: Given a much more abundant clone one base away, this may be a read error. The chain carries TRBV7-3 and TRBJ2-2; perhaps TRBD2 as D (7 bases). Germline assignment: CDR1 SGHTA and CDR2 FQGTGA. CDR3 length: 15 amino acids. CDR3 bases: TGTGCCAGCAGCCCGAGGGGGGGAGGTCCCGGGGAGCTGCTTTTT. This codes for CASSPRGGGPGELLF.

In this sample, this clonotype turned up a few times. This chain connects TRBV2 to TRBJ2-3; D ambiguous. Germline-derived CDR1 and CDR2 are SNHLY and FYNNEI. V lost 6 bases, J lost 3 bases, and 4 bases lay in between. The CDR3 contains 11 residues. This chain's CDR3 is CASRPTDTQYF. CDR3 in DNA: TGTGCCAGCAGGCCAACAGATACGCAGTATTTT.